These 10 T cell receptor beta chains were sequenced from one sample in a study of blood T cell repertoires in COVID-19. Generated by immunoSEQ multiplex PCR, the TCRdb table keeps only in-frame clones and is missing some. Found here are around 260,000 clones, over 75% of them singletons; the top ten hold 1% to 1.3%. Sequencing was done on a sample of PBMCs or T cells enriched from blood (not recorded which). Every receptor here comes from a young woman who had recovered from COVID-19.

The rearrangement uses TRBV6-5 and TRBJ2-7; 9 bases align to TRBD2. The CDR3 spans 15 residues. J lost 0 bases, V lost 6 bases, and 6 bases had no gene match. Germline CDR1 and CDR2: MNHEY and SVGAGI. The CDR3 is CASRRGTSLSYEQYF. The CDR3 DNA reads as TGTGCCAGCAGAAGAGGGACTAGCCTCTCCTACGAGCAGTACTTC.

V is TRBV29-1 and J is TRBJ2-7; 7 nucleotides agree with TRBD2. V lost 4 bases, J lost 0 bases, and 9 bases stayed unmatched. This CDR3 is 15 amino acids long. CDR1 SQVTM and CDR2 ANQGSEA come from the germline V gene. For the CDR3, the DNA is TGCAGCGTTGTGCTGGCGGGAGTGAACTCCTACGAGCAGTACTTC. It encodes CSVVLAGVNSYEQYF.

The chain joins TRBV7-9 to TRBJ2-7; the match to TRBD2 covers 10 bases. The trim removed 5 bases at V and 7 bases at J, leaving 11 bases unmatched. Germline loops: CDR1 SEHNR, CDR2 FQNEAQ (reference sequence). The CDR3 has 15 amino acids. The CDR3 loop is CASSPSGGEVREQYF. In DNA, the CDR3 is TGTGCCAGCAGCCCTAGCGGGGGCGAAGTTAGGGAGCAGTACTTC.

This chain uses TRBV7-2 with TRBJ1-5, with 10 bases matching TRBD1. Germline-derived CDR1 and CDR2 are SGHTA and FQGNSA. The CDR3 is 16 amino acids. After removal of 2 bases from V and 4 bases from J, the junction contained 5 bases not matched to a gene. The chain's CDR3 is CASSLSRDRGNQPQHF. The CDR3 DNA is TGTGCCAGCAGCTTATCCCGGGACAGGGGAAATCAGCCCCAGCATTTT. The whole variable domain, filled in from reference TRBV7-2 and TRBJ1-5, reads GAGVSQSPSNKVTEKGKDVELRCDPISGHTALYWYRQSLGQGLEFLIYFQGNSAPDKSGLPSDRFSAERTGGSVSTLTIQRTQQEDSAVYLCASSLSRDRGNQPQHFGDGTRLSIL.

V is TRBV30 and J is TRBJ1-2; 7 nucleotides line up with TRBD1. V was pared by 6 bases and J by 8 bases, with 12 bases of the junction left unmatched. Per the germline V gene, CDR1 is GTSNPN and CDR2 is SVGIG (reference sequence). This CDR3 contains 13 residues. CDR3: CACPGQPYEGYTF. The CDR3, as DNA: TGTGCCTGTCCGGGACAGCCTTATGAGGGCTACACCTTC.

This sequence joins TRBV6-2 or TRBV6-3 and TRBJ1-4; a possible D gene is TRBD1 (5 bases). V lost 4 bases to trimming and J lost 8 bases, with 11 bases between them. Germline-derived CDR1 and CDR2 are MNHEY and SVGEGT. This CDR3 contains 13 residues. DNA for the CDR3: TGTGCCAGCAGTTTCCTAGGGGAAGAAAAACTGTTTTTT. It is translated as CASSFLGEEKLFF.

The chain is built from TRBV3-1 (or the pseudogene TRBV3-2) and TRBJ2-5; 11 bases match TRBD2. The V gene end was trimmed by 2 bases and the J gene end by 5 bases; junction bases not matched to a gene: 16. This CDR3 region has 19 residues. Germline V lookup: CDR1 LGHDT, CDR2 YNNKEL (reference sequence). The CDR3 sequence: CASSQFLLAGVVVWETQYF. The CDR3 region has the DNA TGTGCCAGCAGCCAATTTTTACTAGCGGGAGTTGTCGTGTGGGAGACCCAGTACTTC.

This CDR3 reads CASSIGGLNQPQHF. The DNA for the CDR3 is TGTGCCAGTAGTATCGGCGGACTCAATCAGCCCCAGCATTTT. The chain is built from TRBV19 and TRBJ1-5; D unresolved. V lost 3 bases and J lost 3, with 9 bases in between. Germline V gene data show CDR1 as LNHDA and CDR2 as SQIVND (reference sequence). CDR3 size: 14 residues.

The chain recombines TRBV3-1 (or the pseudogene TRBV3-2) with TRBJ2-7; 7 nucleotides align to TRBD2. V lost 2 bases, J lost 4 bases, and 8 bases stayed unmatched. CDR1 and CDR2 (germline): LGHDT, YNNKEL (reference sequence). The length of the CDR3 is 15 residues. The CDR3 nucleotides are TGTGCCAGCAGCCAAACGATTGACGGGAGGTACGAGCAGTACTTC. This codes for CASSQTIDGRYEQYF.

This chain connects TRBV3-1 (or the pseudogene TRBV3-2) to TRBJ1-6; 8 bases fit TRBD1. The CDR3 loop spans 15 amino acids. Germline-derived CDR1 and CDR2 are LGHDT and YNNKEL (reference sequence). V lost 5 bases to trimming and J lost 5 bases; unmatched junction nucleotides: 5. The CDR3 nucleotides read TGTGCCAGCAGCTATGGGACAGGCGATAATTCACCCCTCCACTTT. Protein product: CASSYGTGDNSPLHF.